This T cell receptor (beta chain) was obtained from a study of blood T cell repertoires in COVID-19. Only in-frame clones appear in the TCRdb table, and some are missing; sequencing was by immunoSEQ multiplex PCR. In the table there are some 34,000 clones, 85% of which are singletons. Germline CDR1 and CDR2: LNHDA and SQIVND (reference sequence). This CDR3 has 14 residues. V was pared by 5 bases and J by 2 bases, with 5 bases of the junction left unmatched. The rearrangement links TRBV19 to TRBJ1-2, with TRBD1 matching over 7 bases. The source material was peripheral blood. The sequence was obtained from a human donor in a cohort sampled during active COVID-19. The DNA for the CDR3 is TGTGCCAGTAGTGCCTCGGGACAGAACTATGGCTACACCTTC. Translated, it gives CASSASGQNYGYTF.